This TCR beta chain originates from a study of blood T cell repertoires in COVID-19 (TCRdb year 2020). Regarding the research as a whole: Samples covering the acute and convalescent phases of COVID-19 were provided by collaborators in the United States, Italy and Spain. Nearly every sample came with metadata listing a de-identified subject ID, COVID-19 status, age in years and sex. The material from the prospective study consisted of cDNA or gDNA derived from T cells, B-cell-depleted T cells, or PBMCs. A freely available public database, intended as a resource for researchers studying the immune response to SARS-CoV-2, is where the repertoires were released. Where HLA class I and class II types were available, the types were taken from metadata supplied by the sample provider, not from assay-based typing. Subjects who had been exposed to COVID-19, were actively infected with it, or had recovered from it provided the deeply sampled blood TCRbeta repertoires that made up the dataset. Samples were obtained from the ongoing ImmuneRACE study (first 160 participants) and from about 1,300 subjects provided by 6 global collaborators. What the work shows at the level of the full study, not this receptor alone: How much clinical and demographic metadata was included differed by source and by participant, and the metadata was provided uncurated.

TCRbeta CDR3 regions were amplified from genomic DNA using the immunoSEQ Assay, a bias-controlled multiplex PCR. The authors' analysis ran thus. The number of nucleated cells in each sample was estimated from the amplification of reference gene primers within the assay. To quantify the absolute abundance of each unique TCRbeta CDR3 rearrangement, sequence reads were collapsed and filtered. For each sample, productive Simpson clonality was calculated as the square root of Simpson's diversity index over productive rearrangements. Not all clones reach the TCRdb copy of this immuneACCESS table, which keeps in-frame sequences only. Checked studies attribute under half of the gap to unresolved V genes and leave the rest unexplained. V, J and clone size derive from that table, while D and trimming were established from the DNA sequence. The sample includes about 30,000 clones, with 85% to 90% observed a single time. The ten biggest clones cover about 17% of the sample.

For this clone: Its target antigen remains unknown. Base qualities are not provided; no much larger clone lies one nucleotide away.

The germline V gene gives CDR1 as MNHNS and CDR2 as SASEGT. Spanning cysteine to phenylalanine, the CDR3 consists of 13 amino acids. This entry keeps only the CDR3 DNA: 39 bases, framed from base 1. At the junction V is shortened by 3 bases and J by 4 bases; bases outside the gene matches: 2. Each collaborating institution followed its own protocols to collect whole blood in K2EDTA tubes. For TCRbeta analysis, collaborators shipped samples in one of three forms: frozen whole blood, isolated PBMCs, or DNA extracted from either of those sample types. The V and J genes are TRBV6-1 and TRBJ2-5, with 7 middle bases fitting TRBD1. Sequencing used peripheral blood. The clonotype was recovered from a man older than 75 with acute or convalescent COVID-19. The DNA reads TGTGCCAGCAGTGAGACAGGGCCAGAGACCCAGTACTTC. This codes for CASSETGPETQYF.